A selection of T cell receptor beta chains follows, all from one sample in a study of blood T cell repertoires in COVID-19. The data were produced by immunoSEQ multiplex PCR, yet TCRdb's version contains in-frame clones alone and is incomplete. The data show some 300,000 clones, with approximately 84% seen just once and roughly 4.5% held by the top ten. The sequencing input was PBMCs or T cells enriched from blood (not recorded which). Source of these receptors: a man in his thirties or forties who had recovered from COVID-19. Each CDR3 is given with its conserved first and last residue. Each record gives: V gene, J gene, clone size, D gene, CDR3 protein, CDR3 DNA. A D gene is named only where the DNA matches it firmly. Only part of the rows carry a size: once, few, many, or a class if the clone is expanded.

V gene: TRBV4-2
J gene: TRBJ1-2
clone size: .
D gene: .
CDR3 protein: CASSQESGFNYGYTF
CDR3 DNA: TGTGCCAGCAGCCAAGAATCGGGTTTTAACTATGGCTACACCTTC

V gene: TRBV4-2
J gene: TRBJ1-5
clone size: .
D gene: TRBD1
CDR3 protein: CASSPTGGNQPQHF
CDR3 DNA: TGTGCCAGCAGCCCCACAGGGGGCAATCAGCCCCAGCATTTT

V gene: TRBV6-2/TRBV6-3
J gene: TRBJ2-5
clone size: .
D gene: .
CDR3 protein: CASSYGGGEETQYF
CDR3 DNA: TGTGCCAGCAGTTACGGCGGGGGCGAAGAGACCCAGTACTTC

V gene: TRBV4-1
J gene: TRBJ2-3
clone size: .
D gene: .
CDR3 protein: CASSQVSTDTQYF
CDR3 DNA: TGCGCCAGCAGCCAAGTCTCCACAGATACGCAGTATTTT

V gene: TRBV28
J gene: TRBJ2-3
clone size: .
D gene: TRBD2
CDR3 protein: CASSRSGAEDTQYF
CDR3 DNA: TGTGCCAGCAGCCGTAGCGGGGCTGAAGATACGCAGTATTTT

V gene: TRBV7-8
J gene: TRBJ1-1
clone size: .
D gene: .
CDR3 protein: CASSRGGGKAFF
CDR3 DNA: TGTGCCAGCAGCCGCGGGGGAGGGAAAGCTTTCTTT

V gene: TRBV4-1
J gene: TRBJ2-5
clone size: .
D gene: .
CDR3 protein: CASSQDRGSRPQETQYF
CDR3 DNA: TGCGCCAGCAGCCAAGATCGGGGGTCACGACCCCAAGAGACCCAGTACTTC

V gene: TRBV7-9
J gene: TRBJ2-3
clone size: .
D gene: .
CDR3 protein: CASSPPTGRIKDTQYF
CDR3 DNA: TGTGCCAGCAGCCCTCCGACAGGGAGGATTAAGGATACGCAGTATTTT

V gene: TRBV7-9
J gene: TRBJ2-3
clone size: .
D gene: .
CDR3 protein: CASSHRLGTDTQYF
CDR3 DNA: TGTGCCAGCAGCCACAGGCTAGGCACAGATACGCAGTATTTT

V gene: TRBV7-2
J gene: TRBJ2-7
clone size: .
D gene: .
CDR3 protein: CASSPRGGTASYEQYF
CDR3 DNA: TGTGCCAGCAGCCCTCGAGGGGGGACAGCCTCCTACGAGCAGTACTTC

V gene: TRBV12-3/TRBV12-4
J gene: TRBJ2-7
clone size: .
D gene: .
CDR3 protein: CASSFEGSYEQYF
CDR3 DNA: TGTGCCAGCAGTTTCGAGGGATCCTACGAGCAGTACTTC

V gene: TRBV15
J gene: TRBJ2-7
clone size: .
D gene: TRBD1
CDR3 protein: CATSRRGTGFYEQYF
CDR3 DNA: TGTGCCACCAGCAGACGGGGGACAGGGTTTTACGAGCAGTACTTC

V gene: TRBV27
J gene: TRBJ2-1
clone size: .
D gene: TRBD2
CDR3 protein: CASSVAGAYNEQFF
CDR3 DNA: TGTGCCAGCAGTGTAGCGGGGGCCTACAATGAGCAGTTCTTC

V gene: TRBV11-2
J gene: TRBJ2-5
clone size: .
D gene: TRBD2
CDR3 protein: CASRPGGRETQYF
CDR3 DNA: TGTGCCAGCAGACCGGGGGGGCGGGAGACCCAGTACTTC

V gene: TRBV12-5
J gene: TRBJ1-4
clone size: .
D gene: .
CDR3 protein: CASGTGSDEKLFF
CDR3 DNA: TGTGCTTCAGGTACAGGGAGCGATGAAAAACTGTTTTTT

V gene: TRBV5-4
J gene: TRBJ1-2
clone size: .
D gene: .
CDR3 protein: CASSLRITDYGYTF
CDR3 DNA: TGTGCCAGCAGCTTGAGGATAACAGACTATGGCTACACCTTC

V gene: TRBV5-1
J gene: TRBJ2-2
clone size: .
D gene: TRBD1
CDR3 protein: CASSGTGQPTGELFF
CDR3 DNA: TGCGCCAGCAGCGGAACGGGACAGCCGACCGGGGAGCTGTTTTTT

V gene: TRBV7-8
J gene: TRBJ2-7
clone size: .
D gene: .
CDR3 protein: CASSLPRGGTASYEQYF
CDR3 DNA: TGTGCCAGCAGTTTACCCCGGGGTGGCACGGCTTCCTACGAGCAGTACTTC

V gene: TRBV5-1
J gene: TRBJ1-1
clone size: .
D gene: TRBD1
CDR3 protein: CASSLGRGLSTEAFF
CDR3 DNA: TGCGCCAGCAGCTTGGGTAGGGGGCTAAGCACTGAAGCTTTCTTT

V gene: TRBV2
J gene: TRBJ2-7
clone size: .
D gene: TRBD2
CDR3 protein: CASYRGTILYEQYF
CDR3 DNA: TGTGCCAGTTATCGCGGGACTATTCTCTACGAGCAGTACTTC

V gene: TRBV30
J gene: TRBJ1-1
clone size: .
D gene: .
CDR3 protein: CAWSVPLSQAIYTEAFF
CDR3 DNA: TGTGCCTGGAGTGTACCACTCTCTCAGGCCATTTACACTGAAGCTTTCTTT

V gene: TRBV27
J gene: TRBJ1-1
clone size: many
D gene: .
CDR3 protein: CASSLRLGNTEAFF
CDR3 DNA: TGTGCCAGCAGTTTGCGGTTGGGGAACACTGAAGCTTTCTTT

V gene: TRBV5-1
J gene: TRBJ1-5
clone size: .
D gene: .
CDR3 protein: CASSLSGRDQPQHF
CDR3 DNA: TGCGCCAGCAGCTTGTCTGGTCGGGATCAGCCCCAGCATTTT

V gene: TRBV5-4
J gene: TRBJ2-3
clone size: .
D gene: TRBD2
CDR3 protein: CASSLAGTSVADTQYF
CDR3 DNA: TGTGCCAGCAGCTTGGCCGGGACTAGCGTTGCAGATACGCAGTATTTT

V gene: TRBV30
J gene: TRBJ1-2
clone size: once
D gene: TRBD1
CDR3 protein: CAWSIWTGEPDGYTF
CDR3 DNA: TGTGCCTGGAGTATCTGGACAGGGGAGCCGGATGGCTACACCTTC

V gene: TRBV29-1
J gene: TRBJ2-3
clone size: .
D gene: .
CDR3 protein: CSVEDRSEGTDTQYF
CDR3 DNA: TGCAGCGTTGAAGATCGGAGCGAGGGAACAGATACGCAGTATTTT

V gene: TRBV5-1
J gene: TRBJ2-1
clone size: .
D gene: TRBD1
CDR3 protein: CASSRDSLYSEEQFF
CDR3 DNA: TGCGCCAGCAGCCGGGACAGTTTATATTCGGAAGAGCAGTTCTTC

V gene: TRBV5-1
J gene: TRBJ1-5
clone size: .
D gene: TRBD1
CDR3 protein: CASSEDRVSNQPQHF
CDR3 DNA: TGCGCCAGCAGCGAGGACAGGGTGAGCAATCAGCCCCAGCATTTT

V gene: TRBV28
J gene: TRBJ2-5
clone size: .
D gene: .
CDR3 protein: CASSSLTPAQYF
CDR3 DNA: TGTGCCAGCAGTTCCTTGACTCCGGCCCAGTACTTC

V gene: TRBV6-5
J gene: TRBJ1-2
clone size: .
D gene: TRBD1
CDR3 protein: CASRVGTDTFYGYTF
CDR3 DNA: TGTGCCAGCAGGGTTGGGACAGATACCTTCTATGGCTACACCTTC

V gene: TRBV20-1
J gene: TRBJ2-2
clone size: .
D gene: TRBD2
CDR3 protein: CSASRRLAGVGTGELFF
CDR3 DNA: TGCAGTGCTAGTCGTAGACTAGCGGGAGTCGGGACCGGGGAGCTGTTTTTT

V gene: TRBV5-1
J gene: TRBJ2-1
clone size: .
D gene: TRBD2
CDR3 protein: CASSTAGTSDNEQFF
CDR3 DNA: TGCGCCAGCAGCACCGCCGGGACTAGCGACAATGAGCAGTTCTTC

V gene: TRBV11-2
J gene: TRBJ2-6
clone size: .
D gene: .
CDR3 protein: CASSLALSGANVLTF
CDR3 DNA: TGTGCCAGCAGCTTAGCCCTCTCTGGGGCCAACGTCCTGACTTTC

V gene: TRBV9
J gene: TRBJ2-5
clone size: .
D gene: .
CDR3 protein: CASSVVGSRQETQYF
CDR3 DNA: TGTGCCAGCAGCGTAGTAGGGAGTCGACAAGAGACCCAGTACTTC

V gene: TRBV19
J gene: TRBJ2-1
clone size: .
D gene: .
CDR3 protein: CASSIAGQLRNEQFF
CDR3 DNA: TGTGCCAGTAGTATTGCGGGGCAGCTCAGGAATGAGCAGTTCTTC

V gene: TRBV28
J gene: TRBJ2-7
clone size: .
D gene: TRBD2
CDR3 protein: CASSLRSGGLNYEQYF
CDR3 DNA: TGTGCCAGCAGTTTGCGTAGCGGGGGGTTGAACTACGAGCAGTACTTC

V gene: TRBV7-9
J gene: TRBJ2-7
clone size: few
D gene: .
CDR3 protein: CASRPEGDEQYF
CDR3 DNA: TGTGCCAGCAGACCCGAGGGGGACGAGCAGTACTTC

V gene: TRBV27
J gene: TRBJ1-2
clone size: .
D gene: .
CDR3 protein: CASSWMSGPSGSYTF
CDR3 DNA: TGTGCCAGCAGTTGGATGTCCGGGCCCTCGGGGAGCTACACCTTC

V gene: TRBV6-2/TRBV6-3
J gene: TRBJ2-3
clone size: .
D gene: .
CDR3 protein: CASSSLAMQYF
CDR3 DNA: TGTGCCAGCAGTTCCCTCGCGATGCAGTATTTT

V gene: TRBV6-4
J gene: TRBJ2-2
clone size: .
D gene: .
CDR3 protein: CASSDQAGKNTGELFF
CDR3 DNA: TGTGCCAGCAGTGACCAGGCAGGAAAGAACACCGGGGAGCTGTTTTTT

V gene: TRBV18
J gene: TRBJ1-1
clone size: .
D gene: TRBD1
CDR3 protein: CASSPKSGGRSTEAFF
CDR3 DNA: TGTGCCAGCTCACCTAAGTCAGGGGGCCGGAGCACTGAAGCTTTCTTT

V gene: TRBV9
J gene: TRBJ2-3
clone size: .
D gene: .
CDR3 protein: CASSSVSDTQYF
CDR3 DNA: TGTGCCAGCAGCTCCGTGTCAGATACGCAGTATTTT

V gene: TRBV5-1
J gene: TRBJ2-7
clone size: once
D gene: TRBD1
CDR3 protein: CASSPTGGSHEQYF
CDR3 DNA: TGCGCCAGCAGCCCGACAGGGGGATCCCACGAGCAGTACTTC

V gene: TRBV9
J gene: TRBJ2-1
clone size: .
D gene: TRBD2
CDR3 protein: CASSAPPGTSPSYNEQFF
CDR3 DNA: TGTGCCAGCAGCGCCCCACCCGGGACTAGCCCCAGTTACAATGAGCAGTTCTTC

V gene: TRBV18
J gene: TRBJ1-3
clone size: .
D gene: .
CDR3 protein: CASSPRDIGNTIYF
CDR3 DNA: TGTGCCAGCTCACCACGCGACATCGGAAACACCATATATTTT

V gene: TRBV11-3
J gene: TRBJ2-7
clone size: .
D gene: .
CDR3 protein: CASSLPGLSGHEQYF
CDR3 DNA: TGTGCCAGCAGCCTCCCTGGACTATCAGGCCACGAGCAGTACTTC

V gene: TRBV7-2
J gene: TRBJ2-3
clone size: .
D gene: TRBD2
CDR3 protein: CASSLGYYSGGAGDTQYF
CDR3 DNA: TGTGCCAGCAGCTTAGGTTACTATAGCGGGGGGGCCGGAGATACGCAGTATTTT

V gene: TRBV7-6
J gene: TRBJ2-2
clone size: .
D gene: TRBD2
CDR3 protein: CASSAGVTGELFF
CDR3 DNA: TGTGCCAGCAGCGCGGGGGTCACCGGGGAGCTGTTTTTT

V gene: TRBV28
J gene: TRBJ1-3
clone size: .
D gene: .
CDR3 protein: CASYTAGRNTIYF
CDR3 DNA: TGTGCCAGCTATACGGCGGGACGAAACACCATATATTTT